This T cell receptor (beta chain) was observed in a study of blood T cell repertoires in COVID-19. Whole-study context: Sites in the United States, Italy and Spain provided acute and convalescent COVID-19 samples. PBMCs, B-cell-depleted T cells, or T cells were the source of the cDNA or gDNA that made up the material.

The assay was immunoSEQ multiplex PCR, and TCRdb's table has in-frame clones only and misses some. The data contain under 300,000 clones, more than 85% of them singletons. Ages ranged from roughly 18 to 100 years, with residence in about 23 US areas. The junction had 1 base not matched to a gene; V was cut back by 3 bases and J by 5 bases. This CDR3 has 13 amino acids. Germline CDR1 is SGHTA and CDR2 is FQGNSA. What was sequenced was PBMCs or T cells enriched from blood (not recorded which). The chain uses TRBV7-2 and TRBJ1-1, with TRBD1 matching over 9 bases. The clonotype originates from a man aged 40-49 years who had recovered from COVID-19. The CDR3 protein is CASSFDRGTEAFF. In nucleotides, the CDR3 is TGTGCCAGCAGCTTCGACAGGGGGACTGAAGCTTTCTTT.